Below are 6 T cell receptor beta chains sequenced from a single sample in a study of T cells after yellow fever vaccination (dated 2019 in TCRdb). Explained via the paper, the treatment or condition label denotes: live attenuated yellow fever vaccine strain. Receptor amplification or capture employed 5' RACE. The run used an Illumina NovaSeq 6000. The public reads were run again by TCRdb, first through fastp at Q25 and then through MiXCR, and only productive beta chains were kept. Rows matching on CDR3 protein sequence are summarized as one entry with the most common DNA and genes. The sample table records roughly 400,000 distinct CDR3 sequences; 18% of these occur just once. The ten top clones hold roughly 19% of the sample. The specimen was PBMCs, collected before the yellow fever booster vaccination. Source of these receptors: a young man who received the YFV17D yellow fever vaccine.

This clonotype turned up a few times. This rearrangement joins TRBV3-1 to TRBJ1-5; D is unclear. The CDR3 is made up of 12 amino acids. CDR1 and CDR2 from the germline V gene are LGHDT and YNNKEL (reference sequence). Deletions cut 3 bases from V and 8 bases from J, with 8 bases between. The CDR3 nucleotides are TGTGCCAGCAGCCAGAACCGGGAGCCCCAGCATTTT. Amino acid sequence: CASSQNREPQHF.

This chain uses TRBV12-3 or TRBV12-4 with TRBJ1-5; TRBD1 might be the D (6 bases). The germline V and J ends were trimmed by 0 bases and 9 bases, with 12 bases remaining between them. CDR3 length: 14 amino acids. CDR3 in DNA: TGTGCCAGCAGTTTAGCGGGGGGCCAGCGGCCCCAGCATTTT. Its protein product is CASSLAGGQRPQHF.

The CDR3 sequence is CASSQELAGGSYEQYF. The CDR3 region has the DNA TGCGCCAGCAGCCAAGAACTAGCGGGGGGATCCTACGAGCAGTACTTC. V and J are TRBV4-3 and TRBJ2-7, with 12 bases aligning to TRBD2. This CDR3 has 16 amino acids. The trim removed 0 bases at V and 1 base at J, leaving 1 base unmatched. Germline values: CDR1 LGHNA, CDR2 YSLEER.

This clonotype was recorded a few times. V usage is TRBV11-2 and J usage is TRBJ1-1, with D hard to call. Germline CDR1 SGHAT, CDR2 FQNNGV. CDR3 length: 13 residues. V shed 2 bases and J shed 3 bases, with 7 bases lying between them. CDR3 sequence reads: CASSLTTDTEAFF. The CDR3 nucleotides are TGTGCCAGCAGCTTAACAACGGACACTGAAGCTTTCTTT.

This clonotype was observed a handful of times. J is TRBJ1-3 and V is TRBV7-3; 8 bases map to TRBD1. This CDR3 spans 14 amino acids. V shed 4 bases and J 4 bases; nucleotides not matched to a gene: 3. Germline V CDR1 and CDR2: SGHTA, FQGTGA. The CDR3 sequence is CASSSTGEGNTIYF. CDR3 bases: TGTGCCAGCAGCTCGACAGGGGAAGGAAACACCATATATTTT.

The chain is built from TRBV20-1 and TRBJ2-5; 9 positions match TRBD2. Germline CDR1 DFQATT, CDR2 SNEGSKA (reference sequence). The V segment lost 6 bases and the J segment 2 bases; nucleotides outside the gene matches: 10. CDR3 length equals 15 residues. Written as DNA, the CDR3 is TGCAGTGCGGGACGGCTAGCGGGGCTTCAAGAGACCCAGTACTTC. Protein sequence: CSAGRLAGLQETQYF.